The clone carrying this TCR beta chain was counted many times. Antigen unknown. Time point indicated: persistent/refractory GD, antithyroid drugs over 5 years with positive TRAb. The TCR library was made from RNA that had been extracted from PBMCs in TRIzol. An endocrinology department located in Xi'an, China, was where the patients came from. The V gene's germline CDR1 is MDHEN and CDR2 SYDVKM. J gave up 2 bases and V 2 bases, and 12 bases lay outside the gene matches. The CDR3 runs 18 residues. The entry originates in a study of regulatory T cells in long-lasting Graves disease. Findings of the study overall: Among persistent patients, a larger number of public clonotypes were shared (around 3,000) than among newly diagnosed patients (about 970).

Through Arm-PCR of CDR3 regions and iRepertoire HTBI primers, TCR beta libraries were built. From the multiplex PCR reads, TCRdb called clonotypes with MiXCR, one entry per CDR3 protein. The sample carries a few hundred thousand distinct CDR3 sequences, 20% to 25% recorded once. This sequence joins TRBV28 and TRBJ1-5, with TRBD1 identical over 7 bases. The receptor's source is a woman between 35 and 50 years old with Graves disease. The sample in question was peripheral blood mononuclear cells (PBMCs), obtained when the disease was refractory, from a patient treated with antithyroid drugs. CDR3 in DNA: TGTGCCAGCAGTTTAAACAGGGGCCGCAGGGGTGGCAATCAGCCCCAGCATTTT. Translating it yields CASSLNRGRRGGNQPQHF.